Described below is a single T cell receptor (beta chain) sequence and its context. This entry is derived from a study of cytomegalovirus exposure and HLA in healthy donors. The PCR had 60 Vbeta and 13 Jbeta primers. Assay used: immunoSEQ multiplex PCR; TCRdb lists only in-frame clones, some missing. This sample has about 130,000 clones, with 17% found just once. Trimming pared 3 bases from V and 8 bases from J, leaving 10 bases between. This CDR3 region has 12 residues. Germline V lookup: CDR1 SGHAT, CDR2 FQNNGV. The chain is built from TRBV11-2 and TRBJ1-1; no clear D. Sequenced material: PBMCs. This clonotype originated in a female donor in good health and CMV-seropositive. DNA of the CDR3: TGTGCCAGCAGCTTCAGTGGAGCAGAAGCTTTCTTT. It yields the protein CASSFSGAEAFF. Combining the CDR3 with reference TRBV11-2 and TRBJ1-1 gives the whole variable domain EAGVAQSPRYKIIEKRQSVAFWCNPISGHATLYWYQQILGQGPKLLIQFQNNGVVDDSQLPKDRFSAERLKGVDSTLKIQPAKLEDSAVYLCASSFSGAEAFFGQGTRLTVV.